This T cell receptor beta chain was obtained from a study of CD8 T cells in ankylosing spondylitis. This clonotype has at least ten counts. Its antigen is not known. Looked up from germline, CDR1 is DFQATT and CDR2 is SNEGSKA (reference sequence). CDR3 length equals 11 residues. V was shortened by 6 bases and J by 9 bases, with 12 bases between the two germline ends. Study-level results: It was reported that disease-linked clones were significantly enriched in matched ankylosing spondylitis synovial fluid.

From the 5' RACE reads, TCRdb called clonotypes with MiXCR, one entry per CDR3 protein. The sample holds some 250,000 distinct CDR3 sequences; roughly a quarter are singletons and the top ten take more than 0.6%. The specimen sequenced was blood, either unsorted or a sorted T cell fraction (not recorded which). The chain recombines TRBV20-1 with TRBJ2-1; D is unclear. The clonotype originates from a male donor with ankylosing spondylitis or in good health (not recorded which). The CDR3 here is CSAPLLGEQFF. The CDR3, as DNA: TGCAGTGCCCCCCTTTTGGGTGAGCAGTTCTTC.